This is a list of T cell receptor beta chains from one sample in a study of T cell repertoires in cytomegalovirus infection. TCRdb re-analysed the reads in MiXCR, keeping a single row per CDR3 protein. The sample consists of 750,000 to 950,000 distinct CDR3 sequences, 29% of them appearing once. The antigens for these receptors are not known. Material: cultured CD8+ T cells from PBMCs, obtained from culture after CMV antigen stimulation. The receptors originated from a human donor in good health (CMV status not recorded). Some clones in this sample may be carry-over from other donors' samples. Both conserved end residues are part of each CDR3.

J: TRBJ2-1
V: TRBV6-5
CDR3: CASRQKGATYNEQFF

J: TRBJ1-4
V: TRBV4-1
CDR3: CASSQKKEWNEKLFF

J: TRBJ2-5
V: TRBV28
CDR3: CASTERGAPQETQYF

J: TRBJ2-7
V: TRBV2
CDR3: CASIHGTEVAYEQYF

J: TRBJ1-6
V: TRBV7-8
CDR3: CASSFPGRTEELHF

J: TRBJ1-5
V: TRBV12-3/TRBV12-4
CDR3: CASSTGTGLQPQHF

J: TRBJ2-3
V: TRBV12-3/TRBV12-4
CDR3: CASNPLAIGEGTQYF

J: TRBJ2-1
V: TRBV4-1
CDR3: CASSQEKGYEQFF

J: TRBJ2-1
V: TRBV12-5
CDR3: CASGDGRQGWDEQFF

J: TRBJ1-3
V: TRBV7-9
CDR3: CASSLIGNSGNTIYF